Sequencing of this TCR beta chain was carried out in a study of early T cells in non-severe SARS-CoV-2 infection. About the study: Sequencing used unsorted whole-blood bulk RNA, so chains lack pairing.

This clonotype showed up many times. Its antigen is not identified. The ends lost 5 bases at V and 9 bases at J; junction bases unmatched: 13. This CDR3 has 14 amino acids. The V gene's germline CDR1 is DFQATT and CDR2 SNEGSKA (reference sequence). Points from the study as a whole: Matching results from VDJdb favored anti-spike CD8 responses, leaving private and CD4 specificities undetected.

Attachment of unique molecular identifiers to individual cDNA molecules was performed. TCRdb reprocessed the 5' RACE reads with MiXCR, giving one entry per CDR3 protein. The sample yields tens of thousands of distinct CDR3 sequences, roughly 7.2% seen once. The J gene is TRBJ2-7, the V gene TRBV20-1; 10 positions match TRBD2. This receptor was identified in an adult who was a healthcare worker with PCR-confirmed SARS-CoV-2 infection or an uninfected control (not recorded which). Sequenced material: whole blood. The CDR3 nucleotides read TGCAGTGCTGAGCCTAGCGGGAGTGATCCACGGCAGTACTTC. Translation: CSAEPSGSDPRQYF.